Following are 10 T cell receptor beta chains from one sample sequenced in a study of blood T cell repertoires in COVID-19. Sequencing was performed with immunoSEQ multiplex PCR; in TCRdb, only in-frame clones are kept and a portion is missing. The sample carries over 100,000 clones, 85% to 90% recorded once. The sequenced material came from peripheral blood. These TCRs come from a man aged 50-60 years with active COVID-19.

This clone has only a few counts. The chain employs TRBV19 and TRBJ2-3; D gene unclear. V lost 10 bases and J 5 bases, leaving 10 bases between the germline ends. CDR3 length equals 11 residues. Germline CDR1 LNHDA, CDR2 SQIVND (reference sequence). The CDR3 loop is CATRSGDTQYF. The CDR3 region has the DNA TGTGCCACGCGTTCTGGAGATACGCAGTATTTT.

The sample holds many counts of this clone. The chain uses TRBV14 and TRBJ1-5, with D perhaps matching TRBD1 (6 bases). CDR1 is SGHDN, CDR2 FVKESK, per germline. The CDR3 covers 15 residues. V gave up 4 bases and J gave up 5 bases, with 15 bases separating them. The CDR3 region has the DNA TGTGCCAGCAGCCGAACGCCCAGGGGTTATCAGCCCCAGCATTTT. This encodes CASSRTPRGYQPQHF. Supplemented by reference TRBV14 and TRBJ1-5, the full variable domain reads EAGVTQFPSHSVIEKGQTVTLRCDPISGHDNLYWYRRVMGKEIKFLLHFVKESKQDESGMPNNRFLAERTGGTYSTLKVQPAELEDSGVYFCASSRTPRGYQPQHFGDGTRLSIL.

The gene calls are TRBV19 and TRBJ1-4, with 7 bases lining up with TRBD1. Germline V gene sequence: CDR1 LNHDA, CDR2 SQIVND (reference sequence). V lost 3 bases to trimming and J lost 6 bases; unmatched junction nucleotides: 7. The CDR3 is 15 residues long. CDR3 sequence: CASSIQGVVDEKLFF. The CDR3 bases are TGTGCCAGTAGTATCCAGGGGGTAGTCGATGAAAAACTGTTTTTT. Using reference TRBV19 and TRBJ1-4 for the parts outside the CDR3, the full variable domain is DGGITQSPKYLFRKEGQNVTLSCEQNLNHDAMYWYRQDPGQGLRLIYYSQIVNDFQKGDIAEGYSVSREKKESFPLTVTSAQKNPTAFYLCASSIQGVVDEKLFFGSGTQLSVL.

The rearrangement uses TRBV5-6 and TRBJ2-2, with 7 bases that match TRBD2. The CDR3 runs 16 residues. V shed 4 bases and J 6 bases; nucleotides not matched to a gene: 12. The germline V gene encodes CDR1 SGHDT and CDR2 YYEEEE. The CDR3 sequence: CASSSKSGGTAGELFF. In nucleotides, the CDR3 is TGTGCCAGCAGCAGTAAATCGGGGGGTACCGCCGGGGAGCTGTTTTTT.

The chain has TRBV19 and TRBJ2-6, with D unresolved. CDR1 is LNHDA and CDR2 is SQIVND in the germline V gene (reference sequence). The V gene lost 3 bases and the J gene lost 4 bases, with 13 bases spanning the gap. This CDR3 is built from 16 residues. This CDR3 is CASSIPSWAGANVLTF. Here the CDR3 DNA reads TGTGCCAGTAGTATCCCCTCCTGGGCCGGGGCCAACGTCCTGACTTTC.

V and J are TRBV30 and TRBJ2-2; unclear D gene. Trimming pared 0 bases from V and 5 bases from J, leaving 4 bases between. The length of the CDR3 is 12 residues. Germline values: CDR1 GTSNPN, CDR2 SVGIG (reference sequence). CDR3 DNA: TGTGCCTGGAGTGTACTGACCGGGGAGCTGTTTTTT. This gives the protein CAWSVLTGELFF.

V gene TRBV19 combines with J gene TRBJ1-1; 10 bases line up with TRBD1. CDR1 and CDR2 (germline): LNHDA, SQIVND (reference sequence). This CDR3 contains 14 residues. V trimming: 9 bases; J trimming: 7 bases; junction bases outside the gene matches: 11. CDR3 protein: CASFTGTGVGEAFF. The CDR3 DNA reads TGTGCCAGCTTCACCGGGACAGGGGTGGGTGAAGCTTTCTTT.

V is TRBV24-1 and J is TRBJ2-7, with a weak D call TRBD1 (6 bases). Germline V gives CDR1 KGHDR, CDR2 SFDVKD. The CDR3 is 14 residues long. V was shortened by 6 bases and J by 2 bases, with 13 bases between the two germline ends. The CDR3 DNA sequence: TGTGCCACCAGTCAAGGGGGACGAACCTACGAGCAGTACTTC. It specifies CATSQGGRTYEQYF.

The rearrangement joins TRBV14 to TRBJ2-6, with 9 bases that match TRBD1. The length of the CDR3 is 20 residues. Per germline, CDR1 SGHDN and CDR2 FVKESK. V was clipped by 5 bases and J by 3 bases; unmatched bases: 17. The CDR3 coding sequence is TGTGCCAGCAGCGAAACAATCGGGACAGGGAGAAGTGGTGGGGCCAACGTCCTGACTTTC. It codes for CASSETIGTGRSGGANVLTF.

The rearrangement uses TRBV10-3 and TRBJ1-3, with 10 positions matching TRBD1. This CDR3 contains 17 residues. The germline V gene has CDR1 ENHRY and CDR2 SYGVKD. The J segment lost 7 bases and the V segment lost 4 bases, leaving 13 bases of the junction unmatched. CDR3 protein: CAISVGTGVSSGNTIYF. The CDR3 DNA reads TGTGCCATCAGTGTCGGGACAGGGGTTTCGTCAGGCAACACCATATATTTT.